This TCR beta chain was identified in a study of cytomegalovirus exposure and HLA in healthy donors. A word on this clone: Its antigen is still unknown.

PCR primers comprised 60 Vbeta and 13 Jbeta primers. Produced via immunoSEQ multiplex PCR; TCRdb's table is partial and in-frame only. The sample carries 130,000 to 150,000 clones, roughly three quarters recorded once. The CDR3 runs 15 residues. Germline CDR1 SGDLS, CDR2 YYNGEE. Trimming pared 0 bases from V and 8 bases from J, leaving 17 bases between. Study-wide findings and caveats: For presence/absence analyses, sequencing depth was assumed to be roughly uniform across donors. Trimming of TCR beta V- and J-genes showed a link, identified in a later analysis, to a missense DCLRE1C variant. Another analysis was done later, and it associated over 15,000 TCR beta sequences with HLA alleles at 0.05 false discovery rate.

The chain combines TRBV9 with TRBJ1-2; D not certain. Sequenced material: PBMCs. This receptor was taken from a woman aged 40-49 years in good health and CMV-seropositive. CDR3 amino acids: CASSVGSGGRLGYTF. In DNA form, the CDR3 reads TGTGCCAGCAGCGTAGGAAGCGGCGGTCGATTAGGCTACACCTTC.